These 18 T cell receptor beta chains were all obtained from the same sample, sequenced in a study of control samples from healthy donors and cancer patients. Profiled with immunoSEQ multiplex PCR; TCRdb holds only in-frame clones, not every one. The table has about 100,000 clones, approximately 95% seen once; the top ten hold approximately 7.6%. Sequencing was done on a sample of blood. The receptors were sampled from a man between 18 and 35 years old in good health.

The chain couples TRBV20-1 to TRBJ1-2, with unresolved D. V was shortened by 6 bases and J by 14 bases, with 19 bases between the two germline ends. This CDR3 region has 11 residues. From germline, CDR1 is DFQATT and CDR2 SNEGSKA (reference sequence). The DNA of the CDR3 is TGCAGTGCCAAACCCGGGCGGTGGCCGACCTTC. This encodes CSAKPGRWPTF.

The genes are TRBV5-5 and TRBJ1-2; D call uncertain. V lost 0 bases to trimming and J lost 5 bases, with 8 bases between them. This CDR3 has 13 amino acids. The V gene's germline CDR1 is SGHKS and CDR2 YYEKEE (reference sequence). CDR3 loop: CASSLEPDYGYTF. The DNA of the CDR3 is TGTGCCAGCAGCTTGGAACCGGATTATGGCTACACCTTC. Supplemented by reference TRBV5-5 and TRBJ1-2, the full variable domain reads DAGVTQSPTHLIKTRGQQVTLRCSPISGHKSVSWYQQVLGQGPQFIFQYYEKEERGRGNFPDRFSARQFPNYSSELNVNALLLGDSALYLCASSLEPDYGYTFGSGTRLTVV.

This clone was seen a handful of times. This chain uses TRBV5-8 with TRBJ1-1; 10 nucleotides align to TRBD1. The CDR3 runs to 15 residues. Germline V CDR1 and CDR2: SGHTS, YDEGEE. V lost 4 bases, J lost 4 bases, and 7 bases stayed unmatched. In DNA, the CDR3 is TGTGCCAGCAGCAGTGACAGGGGGCGCGGCACTGAAGCTTTCTTT. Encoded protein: CASSSDRGRGTEAFF.

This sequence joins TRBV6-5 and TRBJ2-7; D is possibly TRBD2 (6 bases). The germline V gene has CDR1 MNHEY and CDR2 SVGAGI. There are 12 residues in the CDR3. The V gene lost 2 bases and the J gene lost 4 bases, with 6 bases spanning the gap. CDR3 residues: CASSYRGYEQYF. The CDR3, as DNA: TGTGCCAGCAGTTACCGGGGGTACGAGCAGTACTTC.

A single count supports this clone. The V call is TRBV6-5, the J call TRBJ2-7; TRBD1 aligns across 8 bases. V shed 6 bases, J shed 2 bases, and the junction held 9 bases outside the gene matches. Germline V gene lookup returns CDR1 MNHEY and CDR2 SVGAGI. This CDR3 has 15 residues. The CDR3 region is CASREPGTGPYEQYF. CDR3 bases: TGTGCCAGCAGAGAGCCCGGGACAGGCCCCTACGAGCAGTACTTC.

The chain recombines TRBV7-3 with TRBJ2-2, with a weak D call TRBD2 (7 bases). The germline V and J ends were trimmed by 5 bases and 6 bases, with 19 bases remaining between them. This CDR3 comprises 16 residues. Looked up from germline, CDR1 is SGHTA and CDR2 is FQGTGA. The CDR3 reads CASSPRGGALAGELFF. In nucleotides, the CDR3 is TGTGCCAGCAGCCCCCGCGGGGGCGCTTTGGCCGGGGAGCTGTTTTTT.

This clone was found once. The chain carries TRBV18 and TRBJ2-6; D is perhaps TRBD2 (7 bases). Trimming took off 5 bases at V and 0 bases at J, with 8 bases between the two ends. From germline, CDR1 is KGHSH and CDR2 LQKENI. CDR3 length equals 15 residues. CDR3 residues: CASSRGGSGANVLTF. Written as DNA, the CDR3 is TGTGCCAGCTCAAGGGGGGGCTCTGGGGCCAACGTCCTGACTTTC. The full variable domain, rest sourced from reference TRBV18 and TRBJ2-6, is NAGVMQNPRHLVRRRGQEARLRCSPMKGHSHVYWYRQLPEEGLKFMVYLQKENIIDESGMPKERFSAEFPKEGPSILRIQQVVRGDSAAYFCASSRGGSGANVLTFGAGSRLTVL.

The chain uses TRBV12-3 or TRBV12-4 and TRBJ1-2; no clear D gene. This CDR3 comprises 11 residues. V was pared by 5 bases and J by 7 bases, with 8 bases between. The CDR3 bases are TGTGCCAGCAGTACCCTCGGTGGCTACACCTTC. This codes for CASSTLGGYTF.

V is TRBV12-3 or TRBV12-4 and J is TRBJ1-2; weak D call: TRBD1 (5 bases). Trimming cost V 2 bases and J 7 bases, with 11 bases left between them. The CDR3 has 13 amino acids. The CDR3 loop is CASSLNEGPGYTF. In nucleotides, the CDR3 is TGTGCCAGCAGTTTAAACGAGGGGCCTGGCTACACCTTC.

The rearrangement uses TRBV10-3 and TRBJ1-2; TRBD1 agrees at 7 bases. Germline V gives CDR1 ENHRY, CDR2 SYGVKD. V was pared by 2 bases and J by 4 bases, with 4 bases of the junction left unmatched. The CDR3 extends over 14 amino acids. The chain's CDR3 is CAISEDRVGYGYTF. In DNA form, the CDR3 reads TGTGCCATCAGTGAGGACAGGGTCGGCTATGGCTACACCTTC.

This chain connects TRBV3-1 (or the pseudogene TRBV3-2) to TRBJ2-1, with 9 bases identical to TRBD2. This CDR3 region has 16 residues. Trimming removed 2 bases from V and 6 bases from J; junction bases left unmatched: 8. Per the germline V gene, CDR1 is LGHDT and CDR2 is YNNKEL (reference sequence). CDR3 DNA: TGTGCCAGCAGCCAAAGCTGGCGGGGGGGTAGCAATGAGCAGTTCTTC. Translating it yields CASSQSWRGGSNEQFF.

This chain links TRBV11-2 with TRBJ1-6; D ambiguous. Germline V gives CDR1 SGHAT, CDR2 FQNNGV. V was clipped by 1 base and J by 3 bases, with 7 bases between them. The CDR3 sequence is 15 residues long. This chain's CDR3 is CASSLGTGYNSPLHF. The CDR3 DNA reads TGTGCCAGCAGCTTAGGAACTGGCTATAATTCACCCCTCCACTTT.

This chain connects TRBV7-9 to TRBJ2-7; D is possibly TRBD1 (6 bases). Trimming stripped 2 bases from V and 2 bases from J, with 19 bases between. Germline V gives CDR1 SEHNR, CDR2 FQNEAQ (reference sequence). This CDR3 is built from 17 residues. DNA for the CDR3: TGTGCCAGCAGCTTATCTATCTCGGAGACAGGAACCTACGAGCAGTACTTC. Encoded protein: CASSLSISETGTYEQYF.

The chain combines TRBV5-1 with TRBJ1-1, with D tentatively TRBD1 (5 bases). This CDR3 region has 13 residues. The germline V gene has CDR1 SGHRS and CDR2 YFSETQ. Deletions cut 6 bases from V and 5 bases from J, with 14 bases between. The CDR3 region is CASMTGAGTEAFF. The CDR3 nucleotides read TGCGCCAGCATGACCGGGGCGGGGACTGAAGCTTTCTTT.

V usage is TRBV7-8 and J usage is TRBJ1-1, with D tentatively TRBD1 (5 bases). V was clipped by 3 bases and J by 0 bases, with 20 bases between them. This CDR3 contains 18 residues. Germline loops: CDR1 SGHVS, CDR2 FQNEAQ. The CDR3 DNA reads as TGTGCCAGCAGCTTTTTGAGGGTCAGGGACGGACTGAACACTGAAGCTTTCTTT. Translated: CASSFLRVRDGLNTEAFF.

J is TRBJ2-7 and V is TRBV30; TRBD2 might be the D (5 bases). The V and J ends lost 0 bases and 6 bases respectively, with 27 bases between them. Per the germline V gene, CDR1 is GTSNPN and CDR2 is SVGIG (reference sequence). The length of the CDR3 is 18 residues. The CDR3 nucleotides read TGTGCCTGGAGTGTAGGTCTATGGGGTTACACGGGGAGCGTCGAGCAGTACTTC. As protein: CAWSVGLWGYTGSVEQYF. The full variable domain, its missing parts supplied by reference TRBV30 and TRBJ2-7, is SQTIHQWPATLVQPVGSPLSLECTVEGTSNPNLYWYRQAAGRGLQLLFYSVGIGQISSEVPQNLSASRPQDRQFILSSKKLLLSDSGFYLCAWSVGLWGYTGSVEQYFGPGTRLTVT.

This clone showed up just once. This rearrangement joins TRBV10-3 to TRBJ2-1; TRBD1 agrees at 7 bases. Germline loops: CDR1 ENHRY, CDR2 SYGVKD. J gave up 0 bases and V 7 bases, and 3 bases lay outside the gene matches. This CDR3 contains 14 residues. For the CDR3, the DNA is TGTGCCATCAACCGGGACAGCTCCTACAATGAGCAGTTCTTC. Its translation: CAINRDSSYNEQFF.

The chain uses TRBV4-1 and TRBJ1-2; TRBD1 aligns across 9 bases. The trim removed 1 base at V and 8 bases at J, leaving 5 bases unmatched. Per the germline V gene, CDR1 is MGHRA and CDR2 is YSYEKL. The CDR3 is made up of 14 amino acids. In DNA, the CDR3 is TGCGCCAGCAGCCAAGTGGGACAGGGAAAGGGCTACACCTTC. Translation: CASSQVGQGKGYTF.